Included here is one TCR delta chain sequence, with context. In this sample, this clone turned up many times. Which antigen it targets is not known. The protein TCRdb gives is from a much larger clone and does not agree with this DNA's translation at residue 4, likely a read error; the protein shown here comes from the DNA. Library method: multiplex PCR. The reads were generated on an Illumina MiSeq. Every sorted gammadelta T cell sample had both its TCR gamma (TRG) and TCR delta (TRD) chains sequenced. The authors' pipeline ran thus. The repertoire analyses drew on clonotype tree plots, the accumulated frequency of the top 20 clonotypes, and diversity index (DI) and D75 metrics. TCRdb reprocessed the public reads with the caller CATT; rows with the same DNA were merged afterwards. The V and J calls and clone size come from TCRdb's table, not from the authors' own analysis. The sample includes 85,000 to 100,000 delta-chain clones, with 0.85% to 1% observed a single time. The ten largest clonotypes hold approximately 9.6% of the sample.

Vgamma9/Vdelta2+ and Vdelta2-negative gammadelta T cell populations were flow-sorted from peripheral blood mononuclear cells for bulk TCR repertoire analysis. Looking up the germline V gene yields CDR1 GEAIGNYY and CDR2 EKD. The CDR3 numbers 18 residues from cysteine through phenylalanine. CDR3 DNA is the only sequence kept; it has 54 bases, read in frame from the first base. Unmatched junction bases come to 15, with V trimmed by 5 bases and J by 0 bases. The data belong to a study of γδ T cells in repeated Plasmodium falciparum infection (dated by TCRdb to the early 2020s). Some background on the complete study: The natural-infection arm enrolled Malian children exposed to intense seasonal malaria transmission and compared the Malian children with Australian children matched for age and gender. Four controlled human malaria infections were administered to a few malaria-naive U.S. adults over around 600 days by bites from P. falciparum NF54-infected Anopheles stephensi mosquitoes. The gammadelta TCR repertoires from Mali were analysed in two ways: cross-sectionally during periods with no transmission, and longitudinally across episodes of acute febrile malaria. Samples were collected from controlled-infection subjects at baseline, immediately before selected infections, and 21 days after each infection. The study looked at how repeated Plasmodium falciparum infection shapes the human gammadelta T cell repertoire, using both natural infection in Mali and controlled human malaria infection. Results and caveats for the whole study, not just this receptor: The Malian cohort was drawn from a small rural village made up mostly of one ethnic group, which limits generalizability. Vgamma9/Vdelta2+ TCR repertoires showed a highly stable polyclonal repertoire over time and infection, with many inter-individual overlapping TCRgamma sequences. Vdelta2-negative gammadelta TCR repertoires from Malian children appeared more clonally expanded, less diverse and less shared than those of Australian children. In Vdelta2-negative, largely Vdelta1+, gammadelta TCR repertoires, repeated controlled infections appeared to drive waves of new clonotype selection. Analysis of inter-individual variability in gammadelta T cell responses was limited by the small size of the controlled-infection cohort.

The V and J segments used are TRDV2 and TRDJ1, and 9 junction bases match TRDD3. TCRdb is silent on the J gene; assignment here came from matching the DNA to germline. The clonotype comes from a pool of human donors (malaria-infected and uninfected, not separated). Sequencing was performed on gamma-delta T cells from blood. CDR3 reads: CACGRVLGDPTYTDKLIF. The nucleotides read TGTGCCTGTGGCAGAGTACTGGGGGACCCCACTTACACCGATAAACTCATCTTT.